This T cell receptor (beta chain) was documented in a study of blood T cell repertoires in COVID-19. Overall study: Whether acute or convalescent, the COVID-19 samples came from the United States, Italy and Spain. T cells, B-cell-depleted T cells, or PBMCs supplied cDNA or gDNA.

The V end was cut by 0 bases, the J end by 0 bases, with 10 bases between. The CDR3 consists of 16 residues. Germline lookup yields CDR1 SGHRS and CDR2 YFSETQ. Per the authors' pipeline: Reference gene primer amplification gave estimated nucleated cell counts. Measured with immunoSEQ multiplex PCR; TCRdb has only the in-frame clones, and not every one. The V and J calls and clone size come from that table; D and trimming were worked out from the DNA. The sample yields 310,000 or so clones, roughly nine tenths seen once. The chain is built from TRBV5-1 and TRBJ1-3; no definite D call. Sequencing used peripheral blood. The receptor was isolated from a woman under 40 with COVID-19, enrolled during active disease. CDR3 sequence reads: CASSLEYSSSGNTIYF. The CDR3 coding sequence is TGCGCCAGCAGCTTGGAGTACTCAAGCTCTGGAAACACCATATATTTT.